The 2 T cell receptor beta chains given below trace back to one sample, sequenced in a study of shared clonotypes between healthy human individuals. The protocol was immunoSEQ multiplex PCR, while the TCRdb copy is restricted to in-frame clones and leaves out a portion. Of hundreds of thousands of clones detected, around 81% appear once; the ten largest clones hold about 12%. Input material: PBMCs. These receptors were collected from a woman aged 40-49 years in good health. Some clones in this sample may be carry-over from other donors' samples.

CDR3 residues: CASSPGQGAREQYF. CDR3 bases: TGTGCCAGCAGCCCTGGACAGGGGGCGAGGGAGCAGTACTTC. The chain couples TRBV7-3 to TRBJ2-7, with TRBD1 matching 11 bases. V lost 5 bases to trimming and J lost 7 bases; unmatched junction nucleotides: 7. Germline V gene sequence: CDR1 SGHTA, CDR2 FQGTGA. The CDR3 has 14 amino acids.

The chain links TRBV11-2 to TRBJ1-3; D is possibly TRBD1 (6 bases). Germline values: CDR1 SGHAT, CDR2 FQNNGV. This CDR3 comprises 17 residues. V lost 2 bases and J 0 bases, leaving 14 bases between the germline ends. CDR3 sequence (DNA): TGTGCCAGCAGCTTACGGACAGAGCTGTCCTCTGGAAACACCATATATTTT. Translated: CASSLRTELSSGNTIYF.